This TCR beta chain is drawn from a study of beta chain features in type 1 diabetes. Study-wide background: No age, gender or cell yield differences were seen between patients and healthy donors. Study-level results: All four CD4+ subsets of Type 1 diabetes patients contained TCRB CDR3s that were moderately but significantly shorter.

CD4+ naive, central memory, regulatory and stem cell-like memory cells were sorted via CD45RO/CCR7/CD25/CD127/CD95/CD27. The investigators reverse transcribed all of the isolated RNA, so they sequenced expressed TCRB transcripts. Sequencing was performed with immunoSEQ multiplex PCR; in TCRdb, only in-frame clones are kept and a portion is missing. The data show around 650,000 clones, roughly 12% seen once. This clone has more than one count but fewer than ten. Its antigen is not identified. The material sequenced was naive CD4+ T cells from blood. The clonotype comes from a man aged 25 to 40 with type 1 diabetes.

In nucleotides, the CDR3 is TGTGCCAGCAGTTCGACAGGGGATAATTCACCCCTCCACTTT. Its translation is CASSSTGDNSPLHF. This rearrangement joins TRBV6-5 to TRBJ1-6, with 8 bases matching TRBD1. V was pared by 4 bases and J by 5 bases, with 1 base of the junction left unmatched. Germline V gene lookup returns CDR1 MNHEY and CDR2 SVGAGI. The CDR3 runs 14 residues.